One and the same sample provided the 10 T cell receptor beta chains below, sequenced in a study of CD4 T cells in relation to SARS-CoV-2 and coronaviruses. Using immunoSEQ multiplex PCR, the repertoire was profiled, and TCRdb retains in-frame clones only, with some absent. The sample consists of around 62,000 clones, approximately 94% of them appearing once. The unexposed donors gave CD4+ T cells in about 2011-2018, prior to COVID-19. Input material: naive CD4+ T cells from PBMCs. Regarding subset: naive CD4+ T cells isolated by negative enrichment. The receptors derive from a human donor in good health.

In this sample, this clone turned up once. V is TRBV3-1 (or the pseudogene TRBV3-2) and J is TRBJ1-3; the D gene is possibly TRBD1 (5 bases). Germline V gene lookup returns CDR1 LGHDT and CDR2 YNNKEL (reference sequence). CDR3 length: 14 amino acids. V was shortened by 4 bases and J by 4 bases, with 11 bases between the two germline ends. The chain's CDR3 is CASSPATVGNTIYF. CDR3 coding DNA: TGTGCCAGCAGCCCGGCGACAGTAGGAAACACCATATATTTT.

CDR3 in amino acids: CATSDLGGTSGISKDTQYF. The CDR3 nucleotides read TGTGCCACCAGTGATTTGGGGGGGACTAGCGGGATTTCGAAAGATACGCAGTATTTT. The chain has TRBV24-1 and TRBJ2-3; 13 nucleotides line up with TRBD2. This CDR3 spans 19 amino acids. CDR1 and CDR2 (germline): KGHDR, SFDVKD. Trimming cost V 0 bases and J 5 bases; bases outside gene matches: 10.

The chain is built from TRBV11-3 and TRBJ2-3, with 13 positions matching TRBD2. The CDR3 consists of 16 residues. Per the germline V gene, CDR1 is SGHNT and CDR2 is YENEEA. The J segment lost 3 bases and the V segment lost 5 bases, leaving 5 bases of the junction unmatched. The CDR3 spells CASSKRTSGGTDTQYF. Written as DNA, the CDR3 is TGTGCCAGCAGCAAAAGGACTAGCGGGGGAACAGATACGCAGTATTTT.

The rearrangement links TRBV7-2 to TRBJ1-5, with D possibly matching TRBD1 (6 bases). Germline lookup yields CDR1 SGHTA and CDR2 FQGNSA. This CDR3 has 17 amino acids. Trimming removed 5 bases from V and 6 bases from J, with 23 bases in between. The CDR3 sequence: CASSDVRAGAKLQPQHF. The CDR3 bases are TGTGCCAGCAGCGACGTCCGGGCAGGGGCAAAGCTTCAGCCCCAGCATTTT.

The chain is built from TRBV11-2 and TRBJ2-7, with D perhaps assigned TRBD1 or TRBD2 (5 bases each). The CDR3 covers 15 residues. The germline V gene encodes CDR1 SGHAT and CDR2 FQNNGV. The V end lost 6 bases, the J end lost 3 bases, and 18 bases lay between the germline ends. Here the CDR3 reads CASRTYRDRHYEQYF. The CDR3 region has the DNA TGTGCCAGCAGAACCTATCGGGACCGACACTACGAGCAGTACTTC. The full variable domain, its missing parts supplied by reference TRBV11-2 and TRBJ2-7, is EAGVAQSPRYKIIEKRQSVAFWCNPISGHATLYWYQQILGQGPKLLIQFQNNGVVDDSQLPKDRFSAERLKGVDSTLKIQPAKLEDSAVYLCASRTYRDRHYEQYFGPGTRLTVT.

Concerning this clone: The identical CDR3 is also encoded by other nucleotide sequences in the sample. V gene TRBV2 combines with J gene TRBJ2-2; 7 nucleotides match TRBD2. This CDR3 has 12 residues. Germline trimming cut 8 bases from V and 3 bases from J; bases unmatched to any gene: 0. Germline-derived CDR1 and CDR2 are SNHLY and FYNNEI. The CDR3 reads CASGRDTGELFF. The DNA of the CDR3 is TGTGCCAGCGGGAGGGACACCGGGGAGCTGTTTTTT.

CDR3 amino acids: CSVERGRETQYF. The CDR3 bases are TGCAGCGTTGAAAGAGGGCGAGAGACCCAGTACTTC. The chain employs TRBV29-1 and TRBJ2-5; TRBD2 might be the D (5 bases). With 2 bases removed from V and 4 bases from J, the gap between germline ends came to 8 bases. Per the germline V gene, CDR1 is SQVTM and CDR2 is ANQGSEA. This CDR3 has 12 amino acids.

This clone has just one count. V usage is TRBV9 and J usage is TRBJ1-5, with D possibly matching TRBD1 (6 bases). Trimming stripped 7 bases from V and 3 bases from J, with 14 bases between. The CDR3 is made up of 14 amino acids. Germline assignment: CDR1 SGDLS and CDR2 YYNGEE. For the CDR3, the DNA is TGTGCCAGCGGGGATGGACAGATCAATCAGCCCCAGCATTTT. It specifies CASGDGQINQPQHF.

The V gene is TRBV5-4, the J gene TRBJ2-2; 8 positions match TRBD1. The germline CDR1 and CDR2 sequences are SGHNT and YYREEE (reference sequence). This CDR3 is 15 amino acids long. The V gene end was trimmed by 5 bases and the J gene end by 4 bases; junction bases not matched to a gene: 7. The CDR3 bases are TGTGCCAGCAGGTCGGACAGGGTGCCCACCGGGGAGCTGTTTTTT. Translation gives CASRSDRVPTGELFF.

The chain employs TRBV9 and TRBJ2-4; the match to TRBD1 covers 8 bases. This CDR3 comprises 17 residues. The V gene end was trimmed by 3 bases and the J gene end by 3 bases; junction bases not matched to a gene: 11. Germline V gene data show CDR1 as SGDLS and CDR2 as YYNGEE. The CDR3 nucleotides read TGTGCCAGCAGCGAGTCCTCCCCGACAGGGGTCAAAAACATTCAGTACTTC. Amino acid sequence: CASSESSPTGVKNIQYF. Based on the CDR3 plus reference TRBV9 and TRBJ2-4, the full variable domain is DSGVTQTPKHLITATGQRVTLRCSPRSGDLSVYWYQQSLDQGLQFLIQYYNGEERAKGNILERFSAQQFPDLHSELNLSSLELGDSALYFCASSESSPTGVKNIQYFGAGTRLSVL.